The source of this T cell receptor beta chain is a study of T cells in localized non-small cell lung cancer. Study results and caveats: Investigators sequenced only a single tumor region, leaving heterogeneity possible. Among the top 100 tumor clones, a median approximately 55 appeared in adjacent lung. Longer survival (overall) was linked to higher T cell density in blood. Compared with tumor, uninvolved adjacent lung displayed greater T cell clonality, ranking highest overall.

Germline lookup yields CDR1 KGHSH and CDR2 LQKENI. Losses at the gene ends were 6 bases for V and 10 bases for J; bases not matched to a gene: 10. The CDR3 has 13 residues. Sequenced by immunoSEQ multiplex PCR; TCRdb stores in-frame clones only, minus some. This sample has around 40,000 clones; about 90% occur once, and the top ten carry almost 6.5%. To note about this clone: Its specificity is not known.

This sequence joins TRBV18 and TRBJ1-1; 8 bases match TRBD1. The clonotype was recovered from a man between 40 and 70 years old with stage I lung adenocarcinoma. Sequenced material: peripheral blood, taken before any cancer treatment. The CDR3 region has the DNA TGTGCCAGCTCCCCGGACAGGGCGGAGGGAGCTTTCTTT. Translating gives CASSPDRAEGAFF.